The sequence of this TCR beta chain was determined in a study of chemoradiotherapy in HPV16-positive cancers. Findings and limits, study-wide: For HPV16-positive patients, expanding HPV-responsive T cells associated with longer recurrence-free survival.

J gave up 7 bases and V 5 bases, and 8 bases lay outside the gene matches. The CDR3 consists of 15 residues. The germline V gene has CDR1 SGHAT and CDR2 FQNNGV. As to this clone: The target antigen is unknown.

The method was immunoSEQ multiplex PCR; TCRdb's version includes in-frame clones alone and lacks a portion of them. Here the sample spans over 35,000 clones, 76% being singletons. The chain recombines TRBV11-2 with TRBJ1-4; 9 nucleotides match TRBD1. The TCR was taken from a human donor with HPV-associated anogenital cancer. The sequencing here drew on blood, taken from a patient who underwent chemoradiotherapy. The CDR3, as DNA: TGTGCCAGCAGCCGCTCACAGGGGGCGCCTGAAAAACTGTTTTTT. The encoded protein is CASSRSQGAPEKLFF.